This T cell receptor (beta chain) was obtained from a study of OX40 agonist ivuxolimab in advanced cancers. About the study: Ivuxolimab, an antibody acting as an agonist of OX40 (CD134), was used to treat patients.

The timepoints at which blood was sampled were baseline, cycle 4 day 1, and cycle 7 day 1. Study outcomes and limitations: Clonal expansion from baseline to week 6 occurred in both CD4+ and CD8+ T cells.

Germline values: CDR1 LGHNA, CDR2 YSLEER. Losses at the gene ends were 0 bases for V and 2 bases for J; bases not matched to a gene: 6. The CDR3 has 17 residues. Repertoires were generated with immunoSEQ multiplex PCR, while TCRdb's copy carries only in-frame clones and drops some. The sample includes about 16,000 clones, almost 85% of them seen just once. As to this clone: Its specificity is unknown.

Source: CD4+ or CD8+ T cells sorted from blood, taken in a trial of the OX40 agonist ivuxolimab. This chain connects TRBV4-3 to TRBJ2-3, with 9 nucleotides matching TRBD2. This receptor was obtained from an adult with an advanced solid tumor such as melanoma, head and neck, liver or kidney cancer. The CDR3 DNA follows: TGCGCCAGCAGCCAAGATGAGGCTAGCGGGATCACAGATACGCAGTATTTT. Its protein product is CASSQDEASGITDTQYF.